Following are 27 T cell receptor beta chains from one sample sequenced in a study of cytomegalovirus exposure and HLA in healthy donors listed by TCRdb under 2017. Library method: the immunoSEQ multiplex PCR assay. The multiplex PCR relied on a mix of 60 forward primers for TCR Vbeta segments and 13 reverse primers for TCR Jbeta segments. TCRdb stores this immuneACCESS table with in-frame sequences only. Part of the clones is absent; in the studies checked, under half of the shortfall reflects unresolved V genes, and no reason is known for the rest. The sample table on file contains approximately 190,000 clones. The top ten hold about 6.5% of the sample. The source material was PBMCs. These receptors were obtained from a young man in good health and CMV-seronegative.

The chain joins TRBV28 to TRBJ2-1; 12 bases line up with TRBD1. Per germline, CDR1 MDHEN and CDR2 SYDVKM. The length of the CDR3 is 15 residues. V lost 7 bases and J lost 8; bases outside the gene matches: 9. This chain's CDR3 is CASNLGDRGLDEQFF. The CDR3 DNA is TGTGCCAGCAACCTAGGGGACAGGGGGCTGGATGAGCAGTTCTTC.

The V and J genes are TRBV5-1 and TRBJ2-7; TRBD1 matches at 10 bases. The V gene end was trimmed by 1 base and the J gene end by 6 bases; junction bases not matched to a gene: 4. CDR1 SGHRS and CDR2 YFSETQ come from the germline V gene. There are 14 residues in the CDR3. In DNA form, the CDR3 reads TGCGCCAGCAGCTTGTCCGGGACAGGGGCCGAGCAGTACTTC. It is translated as CASSLSGTGAEQYF.

This chain links TRBV27 with TRBJ2-2, with unresolved D. Germline CDR1 MNHEY, CDR2 SMNVEV (reference sequence). Trimming removed 7 bases at V and 4 bases at J, with 19 bases between. This CDR3 comprises 16 residues. CDR3 sequence reads: CASILRYPPSTGELFF. For the CDR3, the DNA is TGTGCCAGCATCCTGAGGTATCCTCCGAGCACCGGGGAGCTGTTTTTT.

The J gene is TRBJ2-7, the V gene TRBV5-1; TRBD1 aligns across 8 bases. This CDR3 is built from 14 residues. J was trimmed by 0 bases and V by 3 bases; bases with no gene match: 2. Germline V gives CDR1 SGHRS, CDR2 YFSETQ. The CDR3 DNA is TGCGCCAGCAGCTCAACAGGGGGCTCCTACGAGCAGTACTTC. This sequence encodes CASSSTGGSYEQYF.

The rearrangement links TRBV28 to TRBJ2-7; tentative D call: TRBD2 (6 bases). The CDR3 runs 13 residues. Germline V gene data show CDR1 as MDHEN and CDR2 as SYDVKM. Between the trimmed V and J ends, which lost 1 base and 4 bases, there was a span of 8 bases. The CDR3 coding sequence is TGTGCCAGCAGTTTATTCGGGGGTTACGAGCAGTACTTC. Encoded protein: CASSLFGGYEQYF.

The genes are TRBV7-9 and TRBJ1-5; 9 nucleotides align to TRBD1. V lost 5 bases to trimming and J lost 3 bases; unmatched junction nucleotides: 8. The length of the CDR3 is 16 residues. CDR1 is SEHNR, CDR2 FQNEAQ, per germline (reference sequence). This chain's CDR3 is CASSPPGQGLNQPQHF. The CDR3 nucleotides read TGTGCCAGCAGCCCACCGGGACAGGGCCTCAATCAGCCCCAGCATTTT. Filled out from reference TRBV7-9 and TRBJ1-5, the complete variable domain reads DTGVSQNPRHKITKRGQNVTFRCDPISEHNRLYWYRQTLGQGPEFLTYFQNEAQLEKSRLLSDRFSAERPKGSFSTLEIQRTEQGDSAMYLCASSPPGQGLNQPQHFGDGTRLSIL.

The V and J genes are TRBV6-5 and TRBJ1-5; 12 bases align to TRBD1. Germline V CDR1 and CDR2: MNHEY, SVGAGI. V shed 6 bases, J shed 7 bases, and the junction held 7 bases outside the gene matches. CDR3 size: 15 residues. CDR3 coding DNA: TGTGCCAGCAGGGCCGGGACAGGGGGCGTACAGCCCCAGCATTTT. Translating gives CASRAGTGGVQPQHF.

The chain carries TRBV7-9 and TRBJ1-2, with 10 bases identical to TRBD1. The CDR3 spans 15 residues. The ends lost 5 bases at V and 6 bases at J; junction bases unmatched: 9. The V gene's germline CDR1 is SEHNR and CDR2 FQNEAQ (reference sequence). In DNA, the CDR3 is TGTGCCAGCAGCCCCCGAGGTGGGACAGGGGATGGCTACACCTTC. It translates to CASSPRGGTGDGYTF.

V gene TRBV7-2 combines with J gene TRBJ1-2; D uncertain. V was pared by 1 base and J by 6 bases, with 9 bases between. This CDR3 region has 13 residues. In germline, CDR1 is SGHTA, CDR2 FQGNSA. The DNA of the CDR3 is TGTGCCAGCAGCTTAGGCGGTACAAATGGCTACACCTTC. Protein sequence: CASSLGGTNGYTF.

The rearrangement links TRBV10-1 to TRBJ2-1; 10 bases are a match to TRBD2. This CDR3 spans 15 amino acids. Germline lookup yields CDR1 WNHNN and CDR2 SYGVQD (reference sequence). Germline trimming cut 3 bases from V and 7 bases from J; bases unmatched to any gene: 6. The CDR3 sequence: CASSDPSGRGNEQFF. CDR3 in DNA: TGCGCCAGCAGTGACCCTAGCGGGAGAGGGAATGAGCAGTTCTTC.

The CDR3 here is CASSLPGTGYYEQYF. The CDR3 region has the DNA TGTGCCAGCAGCTTACCCGGGACAGGGTATTACGAGCAGTACTTC. V gene TRBV5-6 combines with J gene TRBJ2-7; 9 positions match TRBD1. Germline trimming cut 2 bases from V and 4 bases from J; bases unmatched to any gene: 7. Looked up from germline, CDR1 is SGHDT and CDR2 is YYEEEE. The CDR3 spans 15 residues.

This chain connects TRBV27 to TRBJ2-7, with D perhaps TRBD1 (6 bases). The CDR3 spans 16 residues. CDR1 and CDR2 from the germline V gene are MNHEY and SMNVEV (reference sequence). Trimming cost V 5 bases and J 3 bases, with 20 bases left between them. In DNA, the CDR3 is TGTGCCAGCAGTCGACTACAGGGCCGCGGGCGCTACGAGCAGTACTTC. It specifies CASSRLQGRGRYEQYF.

V gene TRBV7-9 combines with J gene TRBJ2-3; 10 bases align to TRBD2. Germline CDR1 and CDR2: SEHNR and FQNEAQ (reference sequence). With 7 bases clipped from V and 2 bases from J, the junction kept 6 bases outside the gene matches. This CDR3 has 15 amino acids. The CDR3 sequence: CASTFSGRTTDTQYF. The CDR3 DNA reads as TGTGCCAGCACCTTTAGCGGGAGGACCACAGATACGCAGTATTTT.

The rearrangement uses TRBV5-5 and TRBJ1-5; D remains unclear. The CDR3 loop spans 13 amino acids. Germline V lookup: CDR1 SGHKS, CDR2 YYEKEE (reference sequence). The V end lost 4 bases, the J end lost 8 bases, and 13 bases lay between the germline ends. The CDR3 DNA reads as TGTGCCAGCAGCCCCCAAATCGGGGAGCCCCAGCATTTT. Its protein product is CASSPQIGEPQHF.

The chain combines TRBV6-5 with TRBJ1-2; D ambiguous. The V end was cut by 0 bases, the J end by 10 bases, with 15 bases between. Germline V gene sequence: CDR1 MNHEY, CDR2 SVGAGI. The CDR3 extends over 14 amino acids. The chain's CDR3 is CASSYSPTITYYTF. CDR3 coding DNA: TGTGCCAGCAGTTACTCGCCGACAATAACATACTACACCTTC.

The chain joins TRBV11-3 to TRBJ2-7; a weak D match, TRBD2 (5 bases). V lost 5 bases and J lost 6, with 20 bases in between. Germline V lookup: CDR1 SGHNT, CDR2 YENEEA. This CDR3 is 15 amino acids long. The CDR3 spells CASSIGRTAPPEQYF. The CDR3, as DNA: TGTGCCAGCAGCATAGGACGGACTGCTCCTCCCGAGCAGTACTTC.

V and J are TRBV9 and TRBJ2-1; 12 bases are a match to TRBD2. J lost 8 bases, V lost 0 bases, and 9 bases had no gene match. Germline CDR1 is SGDLS and CDR2 is YYNGEE. This CDR3 is built from 17 residues. The CDR3 DNA is TGTGCCAGCAGCGTAGGCCCTAGCGGGAGGGCGGTAGATGAGCAGTTCTTC. Translated: CASSVGPSGRAVDEQFF.

The chain joins TRBV5-1 to TRBJ2-3; D not certain. The germline V and J ends were trimmed by 4 bases and 7 bases, with 13 bases remaining between them. Germline values: CDR1 SGHRS, CDR2 YFSETQ. CDR3 length: 13 amino acids. The CDR3 nucleotides are TGCGCCAGCAGCAAAGAACTACTGAATACGCAGTATTTT. The encoded protein is CASSKELLNTQYF.

V and J are TRBV27 and TRBJ1-2; TRBD1 agrees at 7 bases. V lost 5 bases and J lost 7; bases outside the gene matches: 7. The CDR3 spans 13 residues. Germline V gene lookup returns CDR1 MNHEY and CDR2 SMNVEV (reference sequence). CDR3 region: CASSLRYRGGYTF. CDR3 sequence (DNA): TGTGCCAGCAGTCTAAGATACAGGGGTGGCTACACCTTC.

The V call is TRBV9, the J call TRBJ1-6, with 10 bases lining up with TRBD1. J lost 6 bases, V lost 0 bases, and 6 bases had no gene match. Germline V CDR1 and CDR2: SGDLS, YYNGEE. The CDR3 spans 17 residues. The CDR3 DNA reads as TGTGCCAGCAGCGTAGGGGGGACAGGGGCTTCTAATTCACCCCTCCACTTT. Translated, it gives CASSVGGTGASNSPLHF.

The chain recombines TRBV7-2 with TRBJ2-5, with 8 bases identical to TRBD2. V shed 5 bases and J 4 bases; nucleotides not matched to a gene: 12. In germline, CDR1 is SGHTA, CDR2 FQGNSA. The CDR3 length is 16 residues. The CDR3 protein is CASSPGVRGGTETQYF. CDR3 DNA sequence: TGTGCCAGCAGCCCGGGGGTACGGGGGGGGACAGAGACCCAGTACTTC.

The chain is built from TRBV5-4 and TRBJ2-3; TRBD2 matches 14 bases. Germline values: CDR1 SGHNT, CDR2 YYREEE (reference sequence). The CDR3 length is 17 residues. V lost 3 bases, J lost 6 bases, and 9 bases stayed unmatched. CDR3: CASSSPGLAGVMDTQYF. In DNA form, the CDR3 reads TGTGCCAGCAGCTCACCGGGACTAGCGGGAGTAATGGATACGCAGTATTTT. Combining the CDR3 with reference TRBV5-4 and TRBJ2-3 gives the whole variable domain ETGVTQSPTHLIKTRGQQVTLRCSSQSGHNTVSWYQQALGQGPQFIFQYYREEENGRGNFPPRFSGLQFPNYSSELNVNALELDDSALYLCASSSPGLAGVMDTQYFGPGTRLTVL.

The chain combines TRBV7-2 with TRBJ2-6, with 12 positions matching TRBD2. The CDR3 is made up of 16 amino acids. The trim removed 5 bases at V and 2 bases at J, leaving 1 base unmatched. The germline V gene has CDR1 SGHTA and CDR2 FQGNSA. This chain's CDR3 is CASSPSGGAGANVLTF. DNA for the CDR3: TGTGCCAGCAGCCCTAGCGGGGGGGCTGGGGCCAACGTCCTGACTTTC.

The chain recombines TRBV2 with TRBJ1-2; TRBD1 aligns across 7 bases. V shed 6 bases, J shed 7 bases, and the junction held 8 bases outside the gene matches. Germline CDR1 SNHLY, CDR2 FYNNEI. The CDR3 sequence is 13 residues long. CDR3: CASRTGFLSGYTF. The CDR3 DNA is TGTGCCAGCAGGACAGGGTTCCTAAGTGGCTACACCTTC.

The rearrangement joins TRBV5-6 to TRBJ2-5; 9 positions agree with TRBD1. The ends lost 1 base at V and 2 bases at J; junction bases unmatched: 3. The CDR3 extends over 15 amino acids. Germline values: CDR1 SGHDT, CDR2 YYEEEE. For the CDR3, the DNA is TGTGCCAGCAGCTTGCCGGGACAGGGACAAGAGACCCAGTACTTC. Its translation: CASSLPGQGQETQYF.

CDR3 sequence (DNA): TGTGCCAGCATGACGGGGGGACAAGAGACCCAGTACTTC. Translated, it gives CASMTGGQETQYF. This chain uses TRBV2 with TRBJ2-5; the match to TRBD2 covers 7 bases. Germline-derived CDR1 and CDR2 are SNHLY and FYNNEI. The CDR3 is 13 residues long. V lost 7 bases to trimming and J lost 2 bases; unmatched junction nucleotides: 4. The variable domain in full, completed from reference TRBV2 and TRBJ2-5, reads EPEVTQTPSHQVTQMGQEVILRCVPISNHLYFYWYRQILGQKVEFLVSFYNNEISEKSEIFDDQFSVERPDGSNFTLKIRSTKLEDSAMYFCASMTGGQETQYFGPGTRLLVL.

This chain links TRBV6-6 with TRBJ2-3; 9 bases agree with TRBD1. The CDR3 totals 15 residues. J gave up 1 base and V 4 bases, and 3 bases lay outside the gene matches. Germline CDR1 is MNHNY and CDR2 is SVGAGI (reference sequence). CDR3 sequence reads: CASSSWTGGTDTQYF. The CDR3, as DNA: TGTGCCAGCAGTTCCTGGACAGGGGGCACAGATACGCAGTATTTT.